Below, one T cell receptor (beta chain) is given with its context. Its antigen is not known. Libraries for TCRalpha and TCRbeta carried sample barcodes and unique molecular identifiers via 5'RACE. TCRdb re-analysed the 5' RACE reads in MiXCR, keeping a single row per CDR3 protein. The sample includes roughly 480,000 distinct CDR3 sequences, around 27% of them seen just once. The CDR3 runs to 16 residues. The trim removed 0 bases at V and 3 bases at J, leaving 4 bases unmatched. Looked up from germline, CDR1 is LGHDT and CDR2 is YNNKEL (reference sequence). This sample is part of a study of T-cell memory formation after mild COVID-19. Turning to the study itself: TCR clusters were largely donor specific. Study results and caveats: CD4+ clones that contracted lay mainly in CM and EM; CD8+ ones lay in EMRA. Pre-infection memory held some responding clones, suggesting pre-existing cross-reactive T cells responded.

The specimen sequenced was PBMCs or a T cell subset sorted from them (not recorded which). This chain joins TRBV3-1 and TRBJ2-5, with 10 bases identical to TRBD2. The sequence derives from an adult woman who had mild COVID-19 (a few samples of this study predate the infection). Cell type and time point are not known. The CDR3 sequence is CASSQDPGLAEETQYF. CDR3 in DNA: TGTGCCAGCAGCCAAGATCCCGGACTAGCGGAAGAGACCCAGTACTTC.